A selection of T cell receptor beta chains follows, all from one sample in a study of T-cell memory formation after mild COVID-19. TCRdb fed the 5' RACE reads into MiXCR, producing one record per CDR3 protein. The sample yields 550,000 to 700,000 distinct CDR3 sequences, 18% seen once. Sample: PBMCs or a T cell subset sorted from them (not recorded which). The receptor source for this set is an adult woman who had mild COVID-19 (a few samples of this study predate the infection). Cell type and time point are not known. CDR3s include the opening cysteine and the closing phenylalanine or tryptophan. A D gene is named only where the DNA matches it firmly. Where a row states a size, it is once, few, many or the class of an expanded clone; other rows omit it.

TRBJ2-5,-,once,TRBV7-9,CASSAHPGTQQTQYF,TGTGCCAGCAGCGCCCACCCCGGGACCCAGCAGACCCAGTACTTC
TRBJ1-2,TRBD1,-,TRBV5-1,CASSLEDRGQYGYTF,TGCGCCAGCAGCTTGGAGGACAGGGGGCAATATGGCTACACCTTC
TRBJ2-5,-,few,TRBV6-2/TRBV6-3,CASGQIEETQYF,TGTGCCAGCGGACAGATTGAAGAGACCCAGTACTTC
TRBJ2-1,-,few,TRBV7-9,CASSSPIRSISEKYNEQFF,TGTGCCAGCAGCTCCCCGATCAGGTCGATTTCGGAGAAATACAATGAGCAGTTCTTC
TRBJ2-3,-,-,TRBV6-2/TRBV6-3,CASSSNTGDTQYF,TGTGCCAGCAGTTCAAATACTGGAGATACGCAGTATTTT
TRBJ2-1,TRBD2,-,TRBV27,CASSLSGTSGRAEQFF,TGTGCCAGCAGTTTATCGGGGACTAGCGGGAGGGCTGAGCAGTTCTTC
TRBJ2-3,-,-,TRBV29-1,CSSEEWRGRVTDTQYF,TGCAGCAGCGAAGAGTGGCGGGGCAGGGTCACAGATACGCAGTATTTT
TRBJ2-5,-,-,TRBV4-1,CASSQGVGTPDQETQYF,TGCGCCAGCAGCCAAGGGGTGGGGACACCCGACCAAGAGACCCAGTACTTC
TRBJ2-1,-,few,TRBV5-1,CASSTGQSYNEQFF,TGCGCCAGCAGCACCGGACAGAGCTACAATGAGCAGTTCTTC
TRBJ2-2,-,few,TRBV5-6,CASRAEGELFF,TGTGCCAGCAGAGCCGAAGGGGAGCTGTTTTTT
TRBJ2-3,TRBD2,-,TRBV6-1,CASSDRTSGDTQYF,TGTGCCAGCAGTGACCGGACTAGCGGAGATACGCAGTATTTT
TRBJ2-2,-,many,TRBV7-6,CASSPTRRQTAGELFF,TGTGCCAGCAGCCCCACTAGACGCCAGACAGCCGGGGAGCTGTTTTTT
TRBJ2-1,-,-,TRBV7-6,CASSFITVDEQFF,TGTGCCAGCAGCTTTATAACAGTAGATGAGCAGTTCTTC
TRBJ2-3,-,few,TRBV4-2,CASSQDVGGHTQYF,TGTGCCAGCAGCCAAGATGTCGGGGGGCATACGCAGTATTTT
TRBJ2-5,-,-,TRBV4-1,CASSQGPGRYQETQYF,TGCGCCAGCAGCCAAGGGCCGGGACGGTACCAAGAGACCCAGTACTTC
TRBJ1-1,-,-,TRBV5-6,CASSLRSLNTEAFF,TGTGCCAGCAGCTTGCGCAGCCTAAACACTGAAGCTTTCTTT
TRBJ1-4,TRBD1,-,TRBV10-3,CAISGDRVTLFF,TGTGCCATCAGTGGGGACAGGGTTACACTGTTTTTT
TRBJ2-2,TRBD1,-,TRBV7-9,CAVDRENTGELFF,TGTGCCGTCGACAGGGAGAACACCGGGGAGCTGTTTTTT
TRBJ1-2,-,-,TRBV7-9,CASSLRQDTYGYTF,TGTGCCAGCAGCTTAAGACAGGATACCTATGGCTACACCTTC
TRBJ2-3,TRBD2,many,TRBV19,CASGLAGTDTQYF,TGTGCCAGCGGACTAGCGGGCACAGATACGCAGTATTTT
TRBJ2-7,-,few,TRBV5-1,CASRGPDRYEQYF,TGCGCCAGCAGGGGGCCCGATCGCTACGAGCAGTACTTC
TRBJ2-1,-,many,TRBV29-1,CSVERGVTNEQFF,TGCAGCGTTGAACGCGGGGTCACGAATGAGCAGTTCTTC
TRBJ1-2,-,few,TRBV7-2,CASSLSGFGYGYTF,TGTGCCAGCAGCTTATCAGGGTTTGGCTATGGCTACACCTTC
TRBJ1-1,-,-,TRBV29-1,CSVEGAGVNTEAFF,TGCAGCGTTGAAGGGGCGGGGGTGAACACTGAAGCTTTCTTT
TRBJ2-7,-,few,TRBV2,CASTLAYEQYF,TGTGCCAGCACCCTTGCCTACGAGCAGTACTTC
TRBJ2-5,TRBD1,-,TRBV7-7,CASSVGGTGGTETQYF,TGTGCTAGCAGCGTCGGCGGGACAGGGGGCACGGAGACCCAGTACTTC
TRBJ2-1,TRBD2,-,TRBV3-1,CASSHSSGGALNEQFF,TGTGCCAGCAGCCACTCTAGCGGGGGGGCCCTGAATGAGCAGTTCTTC
TRBJ2-3,-,-,TRBV7-8,CASKVEGASGTDTQYF,TGTGCCAGCAAGGTAGAAGGGGCTAGCGGCACAGATACGCAGTATTTT
TRBJ1-1,TRBD1,-,TRBV4-3,CASSQDGAGGSAFF,TGCGCCAGCAGCCAAGATGGGGCAGGGGGCTCGGCTTTCTTT
TRBJ2-1,-,few,TRBV7-2,CASRERGPTGNEQFF,TGTGCCAGCAGGGAGCGGGGGCCGACAGGGAATGAGCAGTTCTTC
TRBJ1-6,TRBD1,few,TRBV3-1,CASSQDRTGTSPLHF,TGTGCCAGCAGCCAAGATCGGACAGGGACATCACCCCTCCACTTT
TRBJ2-2,TRBD2,-,TRBV20-1,CSARVSGTSGSTGELFF,TGCAGTGCTAGAGTATCGGGAACTAGCGGGAGCACCGGGGAGCTGTTTTTT
TRBJ2-1,-,-,TRBV13,CASSQSRRWGKQFF,TGTGCCAGTAGCCAATCTCGTAGGTGGGGAAAGCAGTTCTTC
TRBJ1-6,-,-,TRBV18,CASSPYRDNSPLHF,TGTGCCAGCTCACCTTATCGGGACAACTCACCCCTCCACTTT
TRBJ2-1,-,-,TRBV7-9,CASSPGPSPEQFF,TGTGCCAGCAGCCCCGGACCTTCACCGGAGCAGTTCTTC
TRBJ1-5,-,-,TRBV9,CASSKGSPNQPQHF,TGTGCCAGCAGTAAGGGGTCTCCAAATCAGCCCCAGCATTTT
TRBJ2-1,-,few,TRBV7-2,CASSLVGVQIYNEQFF,TGTGCCAGCAGCTTAGTCGGGGTCCAGATCTACAATGAGCAGTTCTTC
TRBJ2-1,-,-,TRBV7-8,CASSLAPGVYEQFF,TGTGCCAGCAGCTTAGCGCCAGGGGTCTATGAGCAGTTCTTC
TRBJ2-7,TRBD2,few,TRBV7-9,CASSNAGTSGTREQYF,TGTGCCAGCAGCAACGCCGGGACTAGCGGGACCCGGGAGCAGTACTTC
TRBJ1-1,-,-,TRBV19,CASSITVLRTEAFF,TGTGCCAGTAGTATTACAGTTCTGAGGACTGAAGCTTTCTTT
TRBJ1-6,-,-,TRBV6-5,CASKEGRRIGSPLHF,TGTGCCAGCAAAGAAGGGCGGAGGATAGGGTCACCCCTCCACTTT
TRBJ1-1,-,-,TRBV24-1,CATSAGSGGTEAFF,TGTGCCACCAGTGCTGGCTCCGGGGGTACTGAAGCTTTCTTT
TRBJ1-6,-,-,TRBV19,CASSIFSVGESPLHF,TGTGCCAGTAGTATTTTTTCAGTGGGAGAATCACCCCTCCACTTT
TRBJ2-2,-,-,TRBV4-1,CASSQDLGGGELFF,TGCGCCAGCAGCCAAGATCTGGGAGGTGGGGAGCTGTTTTTT
TRBJ1-2,TRBD1,-,TRBV7-9,CASSTTGAPDGYTF,TGTGCCAGCAGCACGACAGGGGCCCCGGATGGCTACACCTTC